This TCR beta chain comes out of a study of beta chain features in type 1 diabetes. Study details: All samples yielded around 99 million examined sorted cells.

Expressed TCRB transcripts were sequenced, since all the RNA that had been isolated was reverse transcribed. Clones were read by immunoSEQ multiplex PCR, and TCRdb kept only the in-frame ones, dropping some. The sample contains more than 350,000 clones, 11% of which appear only once. Purity exceeding 95% was reached by all sorted populations. Points on this clone: Its target is not known.

The CDR3 spans 19 residues. V was pared by 5 bases and J by 0 bases, with 26 bases between. Looked up from germline, CDR1 is SGHVS and CDR2 is FQNEAQ. Findings and caveats of the study: High-TCR-expressing cells could be over-represented by cDNA sequencing.

Sequenced sample: naive CD4+ T cells from blood. The chain recombines TRBV7-8 with TRBJ2-7, with a possible D match to TRBD1 (6 bases). The receptor comes from a woman between 18 and 29 years old in good health. CDR3 DNA: TGTGCCAGCAGCGCCCTAGGACAGCAGTACGCAGGGGCCTCCTACGAGCAGTACTTC. It specifies CASSALGQQYAGASYEQYF.